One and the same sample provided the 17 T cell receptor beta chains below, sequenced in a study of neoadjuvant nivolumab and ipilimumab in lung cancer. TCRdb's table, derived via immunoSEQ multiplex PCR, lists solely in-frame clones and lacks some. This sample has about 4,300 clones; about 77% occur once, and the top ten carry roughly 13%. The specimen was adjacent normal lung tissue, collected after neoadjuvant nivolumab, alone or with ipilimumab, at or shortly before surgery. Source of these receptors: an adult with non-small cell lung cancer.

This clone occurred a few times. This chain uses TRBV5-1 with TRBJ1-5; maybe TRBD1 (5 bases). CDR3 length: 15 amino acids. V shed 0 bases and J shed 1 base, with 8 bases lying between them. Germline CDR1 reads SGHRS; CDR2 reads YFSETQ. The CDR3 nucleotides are TGCGCCAGCAGCTTGGGAGGGACCAGCAATCAGCCCCAGCATTTT. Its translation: CASSLGGTSNQPQHF.

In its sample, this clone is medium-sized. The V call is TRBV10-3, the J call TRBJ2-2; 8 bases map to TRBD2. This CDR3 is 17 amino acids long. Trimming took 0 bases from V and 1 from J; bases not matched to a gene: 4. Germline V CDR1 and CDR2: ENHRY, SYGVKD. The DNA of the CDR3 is TGTGCCATCAGTGAGTCTCGGGGGGGCATGAACACCGGGGAGCTGTTTTTT. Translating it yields CAISESRGGMNTGELFF.

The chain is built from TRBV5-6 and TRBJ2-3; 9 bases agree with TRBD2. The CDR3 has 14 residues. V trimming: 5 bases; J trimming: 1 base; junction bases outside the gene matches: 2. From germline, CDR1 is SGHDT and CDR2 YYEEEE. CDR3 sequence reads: CASRRLAGTDTQYF. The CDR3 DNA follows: TGTGCCAGCAGGAGACTAGCGGGCACAGATACGCAGTATTTT.

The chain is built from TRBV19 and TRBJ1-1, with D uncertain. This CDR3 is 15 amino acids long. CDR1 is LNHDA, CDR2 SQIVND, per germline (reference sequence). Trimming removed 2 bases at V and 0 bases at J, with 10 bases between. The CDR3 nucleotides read TGTGCCAGTAGTATATCGGGAGTCATGAACACTGAAGCTTTCTTT. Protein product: CASSISGVMNTEAFF.

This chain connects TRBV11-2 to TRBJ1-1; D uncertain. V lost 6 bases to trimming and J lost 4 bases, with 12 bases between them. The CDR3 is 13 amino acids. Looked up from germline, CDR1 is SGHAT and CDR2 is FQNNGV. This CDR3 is CASSLILGTEAFF. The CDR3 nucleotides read TGTGCCAGCAGTTTAATTTTGGGCACTGAAGCTTTCTTT.

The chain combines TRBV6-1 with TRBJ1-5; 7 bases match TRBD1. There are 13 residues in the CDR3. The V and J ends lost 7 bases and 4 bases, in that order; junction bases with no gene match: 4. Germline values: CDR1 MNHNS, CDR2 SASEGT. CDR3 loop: CASTLQGNQPQHF. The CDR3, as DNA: TGTGCCAGCACCCTACAGGGGAATCAGCCCCAGCATTTT.

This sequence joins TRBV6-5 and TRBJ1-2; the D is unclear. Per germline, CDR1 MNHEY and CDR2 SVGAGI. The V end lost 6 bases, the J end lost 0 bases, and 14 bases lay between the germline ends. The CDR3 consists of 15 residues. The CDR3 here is CASSLYSGANYGYTF. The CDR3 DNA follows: TGTGCCAGCAGCCTATACTCTGGAGCTAACTATGGCTACACCTTC.

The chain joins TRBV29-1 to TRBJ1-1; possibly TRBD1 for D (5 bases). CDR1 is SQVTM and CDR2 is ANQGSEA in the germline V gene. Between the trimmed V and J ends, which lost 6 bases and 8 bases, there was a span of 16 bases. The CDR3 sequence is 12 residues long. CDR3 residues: CSVHWMGPEAFF. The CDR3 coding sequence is TGCAGCGTCCACTGGATGGGGCCGGAAGCTTTCTTT.

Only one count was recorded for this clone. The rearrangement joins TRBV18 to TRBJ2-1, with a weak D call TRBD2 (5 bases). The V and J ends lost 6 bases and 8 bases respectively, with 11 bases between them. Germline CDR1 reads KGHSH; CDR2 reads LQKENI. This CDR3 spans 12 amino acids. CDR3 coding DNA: TGTGCCAGCTCCCCTCCGCGGGATGAGCAGTTCTTC. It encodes CASSPPRDEQFF.

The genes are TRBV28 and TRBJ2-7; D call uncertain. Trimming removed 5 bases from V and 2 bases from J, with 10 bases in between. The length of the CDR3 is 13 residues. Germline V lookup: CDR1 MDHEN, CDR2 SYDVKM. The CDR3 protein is CASSPLSPYEQYV. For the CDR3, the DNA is TGTGCCAGCAGTCCACTCAGCCCCTACGAGCAGTACGTC.

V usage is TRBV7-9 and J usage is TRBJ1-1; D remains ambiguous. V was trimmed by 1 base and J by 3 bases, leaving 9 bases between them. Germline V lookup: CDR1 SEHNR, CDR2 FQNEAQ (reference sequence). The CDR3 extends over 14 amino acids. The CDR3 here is CASSLVAGDTEAFF. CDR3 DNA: TGTGCCAGCAGCTTAGTAGCCGGGGACACTGAAGCTTTCTTT.

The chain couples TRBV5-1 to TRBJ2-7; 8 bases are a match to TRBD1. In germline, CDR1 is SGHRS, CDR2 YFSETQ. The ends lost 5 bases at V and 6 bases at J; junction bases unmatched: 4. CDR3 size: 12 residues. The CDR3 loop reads CASSSTGAEQYF. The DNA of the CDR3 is TGCGCCAGCAGTTCGACAGGGGCCGAGCAGTACTTC.

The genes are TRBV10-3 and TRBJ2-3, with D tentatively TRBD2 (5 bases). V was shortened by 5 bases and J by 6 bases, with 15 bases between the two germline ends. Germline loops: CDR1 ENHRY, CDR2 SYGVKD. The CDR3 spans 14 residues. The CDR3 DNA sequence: TGTGCCATCAGTACTCAAGGGAGACTTGATACGCAGTATTTT. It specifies CAISTQGRLDTQYF.

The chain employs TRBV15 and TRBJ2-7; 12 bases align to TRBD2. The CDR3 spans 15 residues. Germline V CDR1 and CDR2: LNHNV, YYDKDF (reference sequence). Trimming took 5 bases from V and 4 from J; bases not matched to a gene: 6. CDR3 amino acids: CATSLGLAGTYEQYF. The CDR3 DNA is TGTGCCACCAGCCTAGGACTAGCGGGGACGTACGAGCAGTACTTC.

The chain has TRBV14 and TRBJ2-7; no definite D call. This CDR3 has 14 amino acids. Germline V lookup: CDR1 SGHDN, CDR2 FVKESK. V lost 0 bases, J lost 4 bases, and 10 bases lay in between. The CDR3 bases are TGTGCCAGCAGCCAAGACCTGGTAGGGTACGAGCAGTACTTC. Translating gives CASSQDLVGYEQYF.

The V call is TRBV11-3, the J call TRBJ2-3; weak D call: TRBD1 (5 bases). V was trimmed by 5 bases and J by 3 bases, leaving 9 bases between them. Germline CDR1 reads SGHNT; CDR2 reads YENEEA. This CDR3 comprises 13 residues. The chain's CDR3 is CASSRRGTDTQYF. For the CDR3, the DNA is TGTGCCAGCAGCCGAAGGGGTACAGATACGCAGTATTTT.

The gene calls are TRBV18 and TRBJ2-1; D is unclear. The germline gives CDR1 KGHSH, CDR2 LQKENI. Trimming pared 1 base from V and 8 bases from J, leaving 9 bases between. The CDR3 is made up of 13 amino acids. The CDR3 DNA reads TGTGCCAGCTCACCACGTCGGGTGGATGAGCAGTTCTTC. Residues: CASSPRRVDEQFF.